This T cell receptor (beta chain) was identified during a study of blood T cells in healthy people across ages. Those donating, healthy Caucasian individuals from Russia, were aged roughly 6 to 95. The second PCR ran roughly 6 to 11 cycles with a sample-barcoded 5' primer and J-beta primers. Every cDNA molecule bore a tag from a template-switch adaptor containing 12 random nucleotides. TCRdb re-called the 5' RACE reads through MiXCR, storing one row per CDR3 protein. The sample has 650,000 to 1,000,000 distinct CDR3 sequences, under 40% seen once. This clonotype was counted many times. The J segment lost 4 bases and the V segment lost 0 bases, leaving 1 base of the junction unmatched. CDR1 is ENHRY, CDR2 SYGVKD, per germline. The length of the CDR3 is 16 residues.

The V and J genes are TRBV10-3 and TRBJ2-1; 12 bases are a match to TRBD2. Sequencing used blood. The TCR comes from a young man in good health. The CDR3 sequence: CAISESGLAGYNEQFF. CDR3 nucleotide sequence: TGTGCCATCAGTGAGTCTGGACTAGCGGGGTACAATGAGCAGTTCTTC.